This record concerns one T cell receptor beta chain sequence. Reverse transcription used about 0.5 to 1 ug RNA and random hexamers. The authors amplified TCR beta CDR3 across 54 Vbeta and 13 Jbeta using immunoSEQ multiplex PCR. MiXCR, run by TCRdb on the immunoSEQ multiplex PCR reads, gives a single entry per CDR3 protein. The sample has about 280,000 distinct CDR3 sequences; 70% to 90% are singletons. These data belong to a study of CD8 T cells in Susac syndrome. This CDR3 is built from 14 residues. Germline lookup yields CDR1 SNHLY and CDR2 FYNNEI. Trimming left V 8 bases short and J 0 bases short, with 13 bases between. TCR beta sequencing was performed on blood CD8+ and CD4+ T cells. The multiple sclerosis controls comprised treatment-naive patients whose relapsing-remitting disease was stable or active. TEMRA cells underwent FACS enrichment and CD8+ and CD4+ T cells underwent negative isolation.

This receptor was identified in a human donor with multiple sclerosis. The V gene is TRBV2, the J gene TRBJ1-1; D call uncertain. What was sequenced was CD8+ T cells from PBMCs. The CDR3 DNA is TGTGCCAGCCCCAGCAACAGAATGAACACTGAAGCTTTCTTT. Translated: CASPSNRMNTEAFF.